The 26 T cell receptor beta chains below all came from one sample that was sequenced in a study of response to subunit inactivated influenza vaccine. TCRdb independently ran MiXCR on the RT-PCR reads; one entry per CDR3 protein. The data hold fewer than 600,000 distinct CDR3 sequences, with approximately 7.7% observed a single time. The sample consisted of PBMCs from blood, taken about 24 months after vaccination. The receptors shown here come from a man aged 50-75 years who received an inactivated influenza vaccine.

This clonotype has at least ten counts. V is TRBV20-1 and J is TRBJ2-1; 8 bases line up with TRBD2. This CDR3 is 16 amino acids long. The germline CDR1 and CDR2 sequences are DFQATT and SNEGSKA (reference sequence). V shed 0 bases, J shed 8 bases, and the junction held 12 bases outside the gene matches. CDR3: CSARELALAEKHEQFF. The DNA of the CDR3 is TGCAGTGCTAGAGAATTGGCACTAGCGGAGAAACATGAGCAGTTCTTC.

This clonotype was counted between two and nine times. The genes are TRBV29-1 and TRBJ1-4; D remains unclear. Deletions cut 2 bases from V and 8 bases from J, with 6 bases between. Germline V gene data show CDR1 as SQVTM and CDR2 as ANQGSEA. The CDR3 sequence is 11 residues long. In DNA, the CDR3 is TGCAGCGTTGAAAGAGGGGAAAAACTGTTTTTT. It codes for CSVERGEKLFF.

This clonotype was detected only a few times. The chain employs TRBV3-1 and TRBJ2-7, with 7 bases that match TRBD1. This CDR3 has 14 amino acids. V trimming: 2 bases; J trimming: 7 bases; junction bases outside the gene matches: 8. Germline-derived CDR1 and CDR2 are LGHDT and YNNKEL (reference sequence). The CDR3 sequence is CASSQTVARGEQYF. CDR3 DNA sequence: TGTGCCAGCAGCCAAACGGTAGCCAGGGGGGAGCAGTACTTC.

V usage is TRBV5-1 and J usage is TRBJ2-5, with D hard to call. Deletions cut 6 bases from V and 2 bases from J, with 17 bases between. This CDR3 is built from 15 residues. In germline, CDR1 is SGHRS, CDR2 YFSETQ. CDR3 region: CASMTHGGIQETQYF. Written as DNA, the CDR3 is TGCGCCAGCATGACCCACGGCGGAATTCAAGAGACCCAGTACTTC.

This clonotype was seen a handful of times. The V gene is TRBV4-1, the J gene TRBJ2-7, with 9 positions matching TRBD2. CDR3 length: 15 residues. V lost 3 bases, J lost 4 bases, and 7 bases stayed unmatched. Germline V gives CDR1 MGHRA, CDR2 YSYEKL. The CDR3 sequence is CASSQLLAGSYEQYF. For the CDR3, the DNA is TGCGCCAGCAGCCAGTTACTAGCGGGCTCGTACGAGCAGTACTTC.

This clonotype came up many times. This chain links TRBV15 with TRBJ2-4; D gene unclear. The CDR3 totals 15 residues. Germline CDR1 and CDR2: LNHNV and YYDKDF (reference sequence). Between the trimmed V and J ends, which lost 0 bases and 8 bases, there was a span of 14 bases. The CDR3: CATSRDLASRDIQYF. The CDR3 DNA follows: TGTGCCACCAGCAGAGATTTGGCTAGTCGGGACATTCAGTACTTC.

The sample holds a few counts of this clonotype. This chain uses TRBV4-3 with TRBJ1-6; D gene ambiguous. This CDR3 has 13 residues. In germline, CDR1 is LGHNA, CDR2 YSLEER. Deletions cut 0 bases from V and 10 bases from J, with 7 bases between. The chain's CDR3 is CASSQDVRSPLHF. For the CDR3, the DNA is TGCGCCAGCAGCCAAGATGTAAGATCACCCCTCCACTTT.

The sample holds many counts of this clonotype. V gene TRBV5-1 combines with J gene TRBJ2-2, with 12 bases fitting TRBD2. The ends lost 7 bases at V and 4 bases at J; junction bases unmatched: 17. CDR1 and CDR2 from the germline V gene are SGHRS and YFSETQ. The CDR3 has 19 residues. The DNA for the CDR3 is TGCGCCAGCGGCAAGGGTCAGAAAGCGGGACTAGCGGGCACCGGGGAGCTGTTTTTT. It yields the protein CASGKGQKAGLAGTGELFF.

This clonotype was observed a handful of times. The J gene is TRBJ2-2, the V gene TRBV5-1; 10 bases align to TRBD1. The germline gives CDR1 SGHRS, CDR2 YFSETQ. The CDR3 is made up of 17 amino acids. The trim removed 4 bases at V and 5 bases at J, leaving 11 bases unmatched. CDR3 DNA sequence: TGCGCCAGCAGCACCTGGGACAGGGGATCGGGGACCGGGGAGCTGTTTTTT. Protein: CASSTWDRGSGTGELFF.

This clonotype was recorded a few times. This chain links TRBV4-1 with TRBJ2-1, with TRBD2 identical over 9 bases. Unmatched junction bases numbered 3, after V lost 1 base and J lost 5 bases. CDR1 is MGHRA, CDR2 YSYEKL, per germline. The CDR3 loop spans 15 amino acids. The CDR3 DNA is TGCGCCAGCAGCCAAGTAAGCGGGGGGAACAATGAGCAGTTCTTC. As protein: CASSQVSGGNNEQFF.

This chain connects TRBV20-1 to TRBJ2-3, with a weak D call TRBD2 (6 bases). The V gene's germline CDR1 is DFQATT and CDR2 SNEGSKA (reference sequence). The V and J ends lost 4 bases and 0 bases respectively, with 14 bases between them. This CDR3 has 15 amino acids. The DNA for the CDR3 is TGCAGTGCTACGATCCGGGACTCAAGCACAGATACGCAGTATTTT. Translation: CSATIRDSSTDTQYF.

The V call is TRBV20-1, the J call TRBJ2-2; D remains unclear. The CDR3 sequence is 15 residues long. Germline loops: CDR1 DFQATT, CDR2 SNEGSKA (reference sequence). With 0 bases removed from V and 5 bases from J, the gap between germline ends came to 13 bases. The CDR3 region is CSARDHSWGTGELFF. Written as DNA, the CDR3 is TGCAGTGCTAGAGATCATTCCTGGGGTACCGGGGAGCTGTTTTTT.

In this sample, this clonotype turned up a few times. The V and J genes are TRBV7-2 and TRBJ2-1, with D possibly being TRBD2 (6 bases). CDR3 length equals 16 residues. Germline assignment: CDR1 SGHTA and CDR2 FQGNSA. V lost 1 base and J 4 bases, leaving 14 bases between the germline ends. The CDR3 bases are TGTGCCAGCAGCTTAGAGGCGCCTAGCGCATACAATGAGCAGTTCTTC. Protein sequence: CASSLEAPSAYNEQFF. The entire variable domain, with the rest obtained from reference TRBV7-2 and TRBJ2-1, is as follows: GAGVSQSPSNKVTEKGKDVELRCDPISGHTALYWYRQSLGQGLEFLIYFQGNSAPDKSGLPSDRFSAERTGGSVSTLTIQRTQQEDSAVYLCASSLEAPSAYNEQFFGPGTRLTVL.

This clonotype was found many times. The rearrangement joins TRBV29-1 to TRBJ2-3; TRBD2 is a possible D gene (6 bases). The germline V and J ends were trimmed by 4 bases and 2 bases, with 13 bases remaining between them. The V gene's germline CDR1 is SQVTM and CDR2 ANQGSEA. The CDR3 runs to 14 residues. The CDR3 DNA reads TGCAGCGTTGTCGCGGGGCCCACCACAGATACGCAGTATTTT. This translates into CSVVAGPTTDTQYF.

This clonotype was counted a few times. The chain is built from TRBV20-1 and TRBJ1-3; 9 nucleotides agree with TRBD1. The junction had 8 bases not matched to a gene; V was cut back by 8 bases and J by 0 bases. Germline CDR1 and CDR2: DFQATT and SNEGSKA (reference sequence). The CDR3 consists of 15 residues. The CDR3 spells CSSPGTGSSGNTIYF. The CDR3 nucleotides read TGCAGTTCTCCGGGGACAGGGAGCTCTGGAAACACCATATATTTT.

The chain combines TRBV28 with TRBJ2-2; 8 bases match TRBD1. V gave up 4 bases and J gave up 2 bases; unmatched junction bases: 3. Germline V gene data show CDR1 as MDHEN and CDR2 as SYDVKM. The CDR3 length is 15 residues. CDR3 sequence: CASSYRGINTGELFF. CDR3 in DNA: TGTGCCAGCAGTTACAGGGGGATTAACACCGGGGAGCTGTTTTTT.

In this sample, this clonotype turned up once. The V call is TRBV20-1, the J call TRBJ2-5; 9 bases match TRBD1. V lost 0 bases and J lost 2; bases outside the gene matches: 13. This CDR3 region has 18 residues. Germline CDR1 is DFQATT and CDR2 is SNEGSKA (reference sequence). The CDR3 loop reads CSARDFIRTGELQETQYF. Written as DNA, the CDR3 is TGCAGTGCTAGAGATTTCATACGGACAGGGGAACTACAAGAGACCCAGTACTTC.

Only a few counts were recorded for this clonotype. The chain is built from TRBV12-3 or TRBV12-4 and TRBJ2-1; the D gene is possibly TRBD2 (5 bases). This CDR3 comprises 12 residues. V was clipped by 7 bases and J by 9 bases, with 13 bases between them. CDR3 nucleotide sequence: TGTGCCAGCACCGACCGGGGTACTGAGCAGTTCTTC. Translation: CASTDRGTEQFF.

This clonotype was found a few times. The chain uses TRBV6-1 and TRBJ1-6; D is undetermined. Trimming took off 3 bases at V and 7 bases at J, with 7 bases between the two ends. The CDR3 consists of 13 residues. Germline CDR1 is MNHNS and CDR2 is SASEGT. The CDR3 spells CASSDRRNSPLHF. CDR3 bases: TGTGCCAGCAGTGACAGGAGGAATTCACCCCTCCACTTT.

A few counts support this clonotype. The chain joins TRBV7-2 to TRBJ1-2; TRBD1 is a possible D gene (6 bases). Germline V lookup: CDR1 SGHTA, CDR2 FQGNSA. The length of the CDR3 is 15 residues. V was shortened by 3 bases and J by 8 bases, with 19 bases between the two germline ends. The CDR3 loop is CASSFSTGTREGYTF. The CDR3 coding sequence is TGTGCCAGCAGCTTTTCAACCGGGACACGTGAGGGCTACACCTTC.

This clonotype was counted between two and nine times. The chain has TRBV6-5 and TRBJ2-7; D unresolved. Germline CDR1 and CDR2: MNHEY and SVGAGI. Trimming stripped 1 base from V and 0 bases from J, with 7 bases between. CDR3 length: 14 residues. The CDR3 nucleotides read TGTGCCAGCAGTTACTTACCAAACTCCTACGAGCAGTACTTC. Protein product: CASSYLPNSYEQYF.

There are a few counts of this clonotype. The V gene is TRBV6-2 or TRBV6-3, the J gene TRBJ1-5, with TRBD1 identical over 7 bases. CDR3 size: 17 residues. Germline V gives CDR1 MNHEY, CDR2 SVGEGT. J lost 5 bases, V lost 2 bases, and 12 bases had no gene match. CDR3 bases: TGTGCCAGCAGTTACGGGGCTGGGACAGTCAGTCATCAGCCCCAGCATTTT. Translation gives CASSYGAGTVSHQPQHF.

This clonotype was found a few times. CDR3 bases: TGTGCCAGCAGCCAAGATTTTAGGACAGTCGGGGACACCATATATTTT. Translation: CASSQDFRTVGDTIYF. The chain carries TRBV3-1 and TRBJ1-3; tentative D call: TRBD1 (6 bases). Per the germline V gene, CDR1 is LGHDT and CDR2 is YNNKEL (reference sequence). This CDR3 has 16 residues. V lost 0 bases, J lost 8 bases, and 17 bases lay in between.

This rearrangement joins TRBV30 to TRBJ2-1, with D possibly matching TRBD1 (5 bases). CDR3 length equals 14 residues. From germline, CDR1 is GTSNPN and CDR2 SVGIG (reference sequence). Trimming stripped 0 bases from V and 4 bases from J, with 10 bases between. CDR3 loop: CAWSVEGAYNEQFF. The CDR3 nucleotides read TGTGCCTGGAGTGTAGAAGGGGCTTACAATGAGCAGTTCTTC.

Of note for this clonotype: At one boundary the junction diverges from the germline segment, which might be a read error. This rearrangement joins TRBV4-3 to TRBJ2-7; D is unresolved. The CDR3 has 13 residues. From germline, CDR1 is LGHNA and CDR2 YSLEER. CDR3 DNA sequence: TGCGCCAGCTGCCAAGAATGGCGGTACGAGCAGTACTTC. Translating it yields CASCQEWRYEQYF.

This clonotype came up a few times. The CDR3 coding sequence is TGTGCCAGCAGCCAAGACCGAGCGGTAAACACAGATACGCAGTATTTT. This gives the protein CASSQDRAVNTDTQYF. The chain is built from TRBV4-2 and TRBJ2-3; TRBD2 is a possible D gene (5 bases). The germline gives CDR1 LGHNA, CDR2 YNFKEQ. Between the trimmed V and J ends, which lost 0 bases and 2 bases, there was a span of 12 bases. This CDR3 contains 16 residues.